This T cell receptor (beta chain) emerged from a study of blood T cell repertoires in COVID-19 (dated by TCRdb to the early 2020s). Describing the broader study: Collaborator samples came from the United States, Italy and Spain and covered acute and convalescent phases of COVID-19. The material from the prospective study consisted of cDNA or gDNA derived from T cells, B-cell-depleted T cells, or PBMCs. Deeply sampled blood TCRbeta repertoires from subjects exposed to, actively infected with, or recovered from COVID-19 were included in the dataset. The repertoires were made available in a free public database intended to serve as a resource for research on the immune response to SARS-CoV-2. Samples came from the ongoing ImmuneRACE study (first 160 participants) plus 1,254 subjects from 6 global collaborators. Sample metadata almost always included a de-identified subject ID, COVID-19 status, age in years and sex. Where available, HLA class I and class II types were obtained from metadata supplied by the sample provider rather than from assay-based typing. Results the study describes overall, beyond this receptor: How much clinical and demographic metadata was included differed by source and by participant, and the metadata was provided uncurated.

The immunoSEQ Assay, a bias-controlled multiplex PCR, was used to amplify TCRbeta CDR3 regions from genomic DNA. As for the original processing: The number of nucleated cells in each sample was estimated by amplification of reference gene primers within the assay. To quantify the absolute abundance of each unique TCRbeta CDR3 rearrangement, sequence reads were collapsed and filtered. For each sample, productive Simpson clonality was calculated as the square root of Simpson's diversity index over productive rearrangements. TCRdb re-hosts the immuneACCESS table, in-frame sequences only. Its copies lack some clones; in the studies checked, an unresolved V gene accounts for under half of them, and the cause for the rest is not known. V, J and clone size derive from that table, while D and trimming were established from the DNA sequence. Within this sample are under 300,000 clones, with roughly nine tenths of them counted one time only. Around 6.5% of the sample comes from the top ten.

Remarks on this clone: Its antigen specificity is not known. No much larger clone exists at a distance of one base, and base qualities are not known.

CDR1 and CDR2 are read off the germline V gene as SGHRS and YFSETQ. The germline ends are 9 bases apart after V is trimmed by 0 bases and J by 0 bases. The CDR3, from cysteine to phenylalanine, totals 16 residues. The sequence is cut down to CDR3 DNA, 48 bases in frame from base 1. The collaborating institutions used their own protocols to collect whole blood in K2EDTA tubes. For TCRbeta analysis, collaborators shipped samples in one of three forms: frozen whole blood, isolated PBMCs, or DNA extracted from either of those sample types. This clonotype was obtained from a man aged 55 to 70 with acute or convalescent COVID-19. Here the chain combines TRBV5-1 and TRBJ1-4; no confident D gene assignment can be made. Sequenced sample: peripheral blood. The nucleotide sequence is TGCGCCAGCAGCTTGGCGGGTCCCACAACTAATGAAAAACTGTTTTTT. Its product reads: CASSLAGPTTNEKLFF.